This record covers a single TCR beta chain. Its antigen is as yet unknown. This record belongs to a study of vaccination and CD4 T cells after COVID-19. Treatment of the sample: approximately nine-day PBMC culture with coronavirus spike peptide pools or control peptides (ViraFEST assay). TCRs were sequenced by ViraFEST after antigen-specific T cells had been expanded with peptide pools. V lost 2 bases and J lost 12, with 17 bases in between. CDR3 length: 15 amino acids. The germline V gene encodes CDR1 SNHLY and CDR2 FYNNEI. An Oncomine TCR Beta short-read assay was used to sequence the DNA from cultured CD4+ T cells. Using the QIAamp micro DNA kit, genomic DNA was extracted from the CD4+ T cells that had been cultured. TCRdb called the PCR reads again in MiXCR, with one record for every CDR3 protein. Here the sample spans 20,000 to 30,000 distinct CDR3 sequences, around 62% being singletons.

The sample comprised CD4+ T cells from blood, cultured in vitro. V usage is TRBV2 and J usage is TRBJ1-6; D ambiguous. This TCR was recovered from a human donor who had recovered from COVID-19. CDR3 residues: CASSEKGRIGVPLHF. CDR3 in DNA: TGTGCCAGCAGTGAAAAGGGCCGCATCGGTGTACCCCTCCACTTT.